This T cell receptor beta chain comes out of a study of blood T cell repertoires in COVID-19. Germline assignment: CDR1 SEHNR and CDR2 FQNEAQ (reference sequence). The germline V and J ends were trimmed by 4 bases and 3 bases, with 9 bases remaining between them. CDR3 length equals 13 residues. Per the original methods: Researchers report that nucleated cell counts were estimated from reference gene primer amplification. TCRdb's copy holds only in-frame clones and misses some; the assay was immunoSEQ multiplex PCR. Clone size and V and J calls were adopted from that table, with D and trimming inferred from the DNA. The sample lists about 150,000 clones, approximately 82% occurring once.

This chain uses TRBV7-9 with TRBJ1-1, with no clear D. The TCR originated in a woman in her forties or fifties in a cohort sampled during active or convalescent COVID-19. The source material was peripheral blood. The CDR3 is CASSSFYYTEAFF. Written as DNA, the CDR3 is TGTGCCAGCAGCTCTTTTTATTACACTGAAGCTTTCTTT.